This T cell receptor beta chain was sequenced during a study of response to subunit inactivated influenza vaccine. Regarding the study as a whole: Authors suggested each seasonal flu vaccination may recruit only limited numbers of new T cells.

With regard to this clonotype: Its antigen is unknown.

V lost 0 bases and J lost 5, with 8 bases in between. CDR3 length: 14 residues. The V gene's germline CDR1 is SGHTA and CDR2 FQGNSA. TCRdb reprocessed the RT-PCR reads with MiXCR, giving one entry per CDR3 protein. The sample carries about 310,000 distinct CDR3 sequences, roughly 20% recorded once. This chain joins TRBV7-2 and TRBJ2-1; TRBD2 might be the D (6 bases). The clonotype was recovered from a man between 50 and 75 years old who received an inactivated influenza vaccine. The specimen was PBMCs from blood, collected approximately 22 months after vaccination. CDR3 sequence reads: CASSLAREDNEQFF. CDR3 sequence (DNA): TGTGCCAGCAGCTTAGCCAGGGAGGACAATGAGCAGTTCTTC.